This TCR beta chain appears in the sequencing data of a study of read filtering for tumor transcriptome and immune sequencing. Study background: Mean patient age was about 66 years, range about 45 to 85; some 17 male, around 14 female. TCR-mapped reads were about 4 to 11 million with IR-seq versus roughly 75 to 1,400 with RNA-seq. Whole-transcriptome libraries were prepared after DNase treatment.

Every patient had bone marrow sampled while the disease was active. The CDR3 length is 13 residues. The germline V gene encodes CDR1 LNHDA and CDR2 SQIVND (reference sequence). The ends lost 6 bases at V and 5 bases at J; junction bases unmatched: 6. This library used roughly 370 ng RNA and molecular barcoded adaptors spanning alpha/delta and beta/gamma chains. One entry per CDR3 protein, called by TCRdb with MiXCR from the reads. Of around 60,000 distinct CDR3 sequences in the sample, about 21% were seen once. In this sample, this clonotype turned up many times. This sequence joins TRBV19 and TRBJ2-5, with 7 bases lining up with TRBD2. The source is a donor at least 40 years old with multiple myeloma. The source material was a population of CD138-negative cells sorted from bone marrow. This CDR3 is CASRTAGVETQYF. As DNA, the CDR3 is TGTGCCAGTAGGACGGCGGGAGTTGAGACCCAGTACTTC.